The clone carrying this T cell receptor beta chain was seen once. Its target is not known. The data stem from a study of shared clonotypes between healthy human individuals. CD8 cells classed as naive were CD45RO-negative and positively selected for CCR7, excluding terminally differentiated effector memory CD45RA+ cells. Among the donors, all were Caucasian adults who lived in Nashville, Tennessee. The method was immunoSEQ multiplex PCR; TCRdb's version includes in-frame clones alone and lacks a portion of them. The sample lists around 600,000 clones; roughly 98% were seen once. Germline lookup yields CDR1 SGHVS and CDR2 FNYEAQ. There are 17 residues in the CDR3. V was clipped by 5 bases and J by 5 bases; unmatched bases: 13. Whole-study results and caveats: Sharing of clonotypes among donors was expected to vary with sequencing depth.

The chain combines TRBV7-6 with TRBJ2-5; 11 nucleotides agree with TRBD2. Sequences were obtained from naive CD8+ T cells sorted from blood. This TCR was recovered from a man aged 25-45 years in good health. CDR3 DNA sequence: TGTGCCAGCAGCCCAGGGACTAGCGGCCCCCGGGCTGAGACCCAGTACTTC. Its protein is CASSPGTSGPRAETQYF.